This record looks at one TCR beta chain sequence and its context. These data originate in a study of blood T cell repertoires in COVID-19. In the study overall: COVID-19 samples from acute and convalescent phases originated in the United States, Italy and Spain.

Germline V CDR1 and CDR2: LGHNT, FRNRAP. V was pared by 3 bases and J by 0 bases, with 13 bases of the junction left unmatched. This CDR3 is built from 19 residues. The table came from immunoSEQ multiplex PCR; TCRdb's copy has only in-frame clones and leaves some out. This table holds approximately 120,000 clones, under 90% found once. The clonotype comes from a woman aged 50 to 65 with acute or convalescent COVID-19. The sample was peripheral blood. This chain connects TRBV12-5 to TRBJ1-3; 8 nucleotides agree with TRBD1. CDR3 sequence reads: CASGFTGGYAASSGNTIYF. CDR3 DNA sequence: TGTGCTAGTGGTTTCACAGGGGGATACGCCGCTTCCTCTGGAAACACCATATATTTT.